Each of the 13 T cell receptor beta chains below was sequenced from the same sample in a study of tumor-infiltrating lymphocytes in primary liver carcinoma. For each extraction, RNA and DNA were obtained together from about 21-30 mg of unsorted bulk tissue. A primer matching the constant region was used to make TCR beta cDNA from 500 ng of total RNA. For TCR beta, libraries were produced by three nested multiplex PCR rounds using slightly modified ARM-PCR. The two initial PCR rounds, 9 to 11 cycles each, used TRBV1-TRBV30 forward and C-beta reverse primers. A single record per CDR3 protein comes from TCRdb applying MiXCR to the multiplex PCR reads. The repertoire has 95,000 to 150,000 distinct CDR3 sequences, 55% to 75% of them found once; the top ten carry around 9.3%. Specimen: liver tumor tissue from sampling region 1. As for subset: tumor region T1, superior pole. The receptors derive from an older woman with primary liver carcinoma and hepatitis B virus infection.

For this clonotype: Since no conserved phenylalanine or tryptophan closes the CDR3, a read error is the likely cause. The J gene is TRBJ2-7, the V gene TRBV4-1; 8 positions agree with TRBD1. This CDR3 is 16 amino acids long. V lost 1 base to trimming and J lost 7 bases; unmatched junction nucleotides: 12. In germline, CDR1 is MGHRA, CDR2 YSYEKL. CDR3 protein: CASSQGAGQGGYEQYS. In DNA form, the CDR3 reads TGCGCCAGCAGCCAAGGGGCCGGACAGGGAGGCTATGAGCAGTACTCC.

About this clonotype: Given a much more abundant clone one base away, this may be a read error. V usage is TRBV6-1 and J usage is TRBJ2-7; 13 nucleotides agree with TRBD2. CDR3 length equals 13 residues. V was pared by 9 bases and J by 7 bases, with 6 bases of the junction left unmatched. Germline CDR1 is MNHNS and CDR2 is SASEGT. The CDR3 spells CASPLAGGLEQYF. The CDR3 bases are TGTGCCAGTCCACTAGCGGGAGGGCTTGAGCAGTACTTC.

This clonotype has a handful of counts. V and J are TRBV13 and TRBJ2-6; 9 bases align to TRBD2. Germline V gives CDR1 PRHDT, CDR2 FYEKMQ (reference sequence). The V segment lost 6 bases and the J segment 0 bases; nucleotides outside the gene matches: 9. This CDR3 region has 18 residues. CDR3 DNA sequence: TGTGCCAGCAGTCCAAGCGGGAGGACGGGCTCTGGGGCCAACGTCCTGACTTTC. Translation gives CASSPSGRTGSGANVLTF.

Turning to this clonotype: The junction departs from germline at one end; a sequencing error may be responsible. The rearrangement joins TRBV4-1 to TRBJ2-5; TRBD2 matches at 9 bases. Germline V gene lookup returns CDR1 MGHRA and CDR2 YSYEKL. CDR3 length equals 16 residues. CDR3 in DNA: TGCGCCAGCAGCCTGGGTATTAGCGGGAGAGGAGAGACTCAGTACTTC. Amino acids: CASSLGISGRGETQYF.

This clonotype was recorded many times. The V gene is TRBV4-2, the J gene TRBJ2-7; 9 bases are shared with TRBD2. This CDR3 has 15 residues. V lost 0 bases and J lost 6; bases outside the gene matches: 6. Germline V CDR1 and CDR2: LGHNA, YNFKEQ. DNA of the CDR3: TGTGCCAGCAGCCAAGACCTAGCGGGGACGAGCGAGCAGTACTTC. It codes for CASSQDLAGTSEQYF.

The chain links TRBV5-4 to TRBJ2-3; 7 nucleotides match TRBD2. CDR3 length equals 17 residues. Germline assignment: CDR1 SGHNT and CDR2 YYREEE (reference sequence). Trimming at V came to 0 bases and at J to 0 bases, leaving 7 bases not matched to a gene. CDR3 nucleotide sequence: TGTGCCAGCAGCTTGGAACCCCTAGCGGCTAGCACAGATACGCAGTATTTT. Translating gives CASSLEPLAASTDTQYF.

The chain joins TRBV11-3 to TRBJ2-3, with D perhaps TRBD1 (5 bases). Trimming stripped 5 bases from V and 1 base from J, with 10 bases between. This CDR3 is 14 amino acids long. Germline lookup yields CDR1 SGHNT and CDR2 YENEEA. The CDR3 DNA follows: TGTGCCAGCAGCCACAGGATAGGCACAGATACGCAGTATTTT. Its translation: CASSHRIGTDTQYF.

Details on this clonotype: This may be a read error, as it is one base from a much larger clone. This chain uses TRBV7-9 with TRBJ1-3; D is ambiguous. V was pared by 5 bases and J by 0 bases, with 8 bases between. Germline V gene data show CDR1 as SEHNR and CDR2 as FQNEAQ (reference sequence). The CDR3 extends over 14 amino acids. CDR3 protein: CASSTLASGNTIYF. CDR3 sequence (DNA): TGTGCCAGCAGCACGCTGGCCTCTGGAAACACCATATATTTT.

Comments on this clonotype: Because the CDR3 is missing its conserved closing phenylalanine or tryptophan, this is likely a read error. The chain is built from TRBV5-1 and TRBJ1-1, with D possibly TRBD1 on 5 matching bases. Germline CDR1 reads SGHRS; CDR2 reads YFSETQ. The CDR3 covers 13 residues. CDR3 loop: CANSAGRPAEAFS. CDR3 in DNA: TGCGCCAACAGCGCGGGACGGCCAGCTGAAGCTTTCTCT.

This clonotype has a count of ten or more. The V call is TRBV18, the J call TRBJ2-1; D may be TRBD1 (6 bases). There are 13 residues in the CDR3. V was cut by 7 bases and J by 3 bases, with 10 bases left in between. Germline lookup yields CDR1 KGHSH and CDR2 LQKENI. Written as DNA, the CDR3 is TGTGCCAGCTGGCCGACAGGCTACAATGAGCAGTTCTTC. Translating it yields CASWPTGYNEQFF.

Worth noting for this clonotype: This may be a read error: a much more frequent sequence differs by one nucleotide. In this CDR3 the conserved last residue, phenylalanine or tryptophan, is missing, so a read error is likely. The chain recombines TRBV2 with TRBJ2-1; D is uncertain. Germline values: CDR1 SNHLY, CDR2 FYNNEI. Trimming stripped 7 bases from V and 8 bases from J, with 9 bases between. CDR3 length: 11 residues. The CDR3 nucleotides read TGTGCCAGCACCCGGAGAGATGAGCAGTTCATC. Translation: CASTRRDEQFI.

Worth noting for this clonotype: This could be a read error, since a much larger clone is one nucleotide away. The gene calls are TRBV6-5 and TRBJ2-1, with D tentatively TRBD2 (5 bases). V was shortened by 6 bases and J by 6 bases, with 12 bases between the two germline ends. From germline, CDR1 is MNHEY and CDR2 SVGAGI. The length of the CDR3 is 13 residues. The CDR3 region has the DNA TGTGCCAGCAGATTCCTAGCTACCAATGAGCAGTTCTTC. Translated, it gives CASRFLATNEQFF.

A word on this clonotype: This clone may be a read error of a much larger clone one base away. The rearrangement uses TRBV6-1 and TRBJ1-2; no firm D call. This CDR3 region has 11 residues. The germline V gene has CDR1 MNHNS and CDR2 SASEGT. As DNA, the CDR3 is TGTACCAGCGGTTGGCCCTATGGCTACACCTTC. Translating it yields CTSGWPYGYTF.